This TCR beta chain was captured by sequencing in a study of blood T cell repertoires in COVID-19. Study details: Specimens from acute and convalescent COVID-19 originated in the United States, Italy and Spain. The cDNA or gDNA used as material had been derived from T cells, B-cell-depleted T cells, or PBMCs.

Study processing details: Amplifying reference gene primers gave estimates of nucleated cell counts. The repertoire was sequenced with immunoSEQ multiplex PCR; TCRdb's copy has only in-frame clones and lacks some. V and J calls and clone size are those listed in that table; D and trimming were worked out from the DNA. This sample carries 140,000 to 150,000 clones, around 84% of them seen once, and the ten largest clones take approximately 5%. J gave up 14 bases and V 4 bases, and 10 bases lay outside the gene matches. Germline V gene sequence: CDR1 SGHRS, CDR2 YFSETQ. CDR3 length equals 14 residues. Sequenced sample: peripheral blood. This clonotype was obtained from a human donor in a cohort sampled during active COVID-19. The chain is built from TRBV5-1 and TRBJ1-6; TRBD1 matches 9 bases. CDR3 region: CASSLRDRADALHF. The DNA for the CDR3 is TGCGCCAGCAGCCTCCGGGACAGGGCGGATGCCCTCCACTTT.